These 18 T cell receptor beta chains originate from one sample sequenced in a study of T cells in Graves' hyperthyroidism and ophthalmopathy. TCR beta CDR3 sequences were amplified from RNA transcripts. First-round RT-PCR of the TCR CDR3 relied on the HTBI primer set. Each CDR3 protein gets one entry after TCRdb re-called the multiplex PCR reads with MiXCR. Among approximately 100,000 distinct CDR3 sequences, over 45% were seen once, and the ten largest hold about a quarter. Sequencing input: blood. These TCRs come from a man aged 35 to 55 with Graves' hyperthyroidism.

This clonotype appeared a few times. The chain is built from TRBV27 and TRBJ2-3; D is unclear. The CDR3 contains 15 residues. Trimming pared 2 bases from V and 0 bases from J, leaving 9 bases between. Looked up from germline, CDR1 is MNHEY and CDR2 is SMNVEV (reference sequence). CDR3 nucleotides: TGTGCCAGCAGTTTACTCCCTCAAAGCACAGATACGCAGTATTTT. It yields the protein CASSLLPQSTDTQYF.

This clonotype was observed at least ten times. The V and J genes are TRBV29-1 and TRBJ1-2; D remains ambiguous. Germline V gives CDR1 SQVTM, CDR2 ANQGSEA. The CDR3 extends over 12 amino acids. The germline V and J ends were trimmed by 2 bases and 4 bases, with 8 bases remaining between them. The CDR3 DNA reads as TGCAGCGTTGAACAGGAGTTCTATGGCTACACCTTC. This gives the protein CSVEQEFYGYTF.

Remarks on this clonotype: Since a much larger clone is just one base distant, this may be a read error. This rearrangement joins TRBV4-1 to TRBJ2-1; D unclear. V lost 0 bases to trimming and J lost 6 bases, with 9 bases between them. CDR1 and CDR2 (germline): MGHRA, YSYEKL. This CDR3 has 14 amino acids. The CDR3: CASSQDSVRNEQFF. For the CDR3, the DNA is TGCGCCAGCAGCCAAGATTCCGTACGCAATGAGCAGTTCTTC.

This clonotype was seen many times. The CDR3 reads CASSSGRRAGANVLTF. The CDR3 nucleotides are TGTGCCAGCAGCTCCGGACGCCGAGCTGGGGCCAACGTCCTGACTTTC. V usage is TRBV7-8 and J usage is TRBJ2-6; D is uncertain. The CDR3 has 16 residues. V gave up 4 bases and J gave up 2 bases, with 12 bases separating them. The germline CDR1 and CDR2 sequences are SGHVS and FQNEAQ.

This clonotype was detected ten times or more. J is TRBJ2-1 and V is TRBV9, with 7 bases fitting TRBD2. The CDR3 covers 17 residues. CDR1 and CDR2 (germline): SGDLS, YYNGEE. Trimming cost V 4 bases and J 5 bases; bases outside gene matches: 15. This chain's CDR3 is CASSSNPERGVDNEQFF. Here the CDR3 DNA reads TGTGCCAGCAGCTCAAATCCCGAGCGGGGAGTCGACAATGAGCAGTTCTTC.

The rearrangement uses TRBV29-1 and TRBJ2-3; TRBD1 aligns across 10 bases. The CDR3 runs 15 residues. The germline CDR1 and CDR2 sequences are SQVTM and ANQGSEA. The V segment lost 1 base and the J segment 4 bases; nucleotides outside the gene matches: 5. The CDR3, as DNA: TGCAGCGTTGAAGTTTGGGACAGGGGAGCAGATACGCAGTATTTT. It is translated as CSVEVWDRGADTQYF.

This clonotype was counted ten times or more. This sequence joins TRBV7-8 and TRBJ2-1, with D perhaps TRBD1 (5 bases). V was shortened by 0 bases and J by 3 bases, with 12 bases between the two germline ends. The CDR3 runs 16 residues. CDR1 is SGHVS and CDR2 is FQNEAQ in the germline V gene. CDR3 in DNA: TGTGCCAGCAGCTTAGCGGCAGGGCCGTACTACAATGAGCAGTTCTTC. This gives the protein CASSLAAGPYYNEQFF.

This clonotype was seen ten or more times. V and J are TRBV11-2 and TRBJ2-5; tentatively, D is TRBD1 or TRBD2 (5 bases each). Germline V lookup: CDR1 SGHAT, CDR2 FQNNGV. The CDR3 is 15 amino acids. Deletions cut 3 bases from V and 4 bases from J, with 15 bases between. The CDR3 is CASSLTGTGIETQYF. The CDR3 DNA follows: TGTGCCAGCAGCTTGACCGGGACGGGGATAGAGACCCAGTACTTC.

This clonotype was seen once. The J gene is TRBJ2-3, the V gene TRBV2; TRBD2 matches at 13 bases. The germline V gene has CDR1 SNHLY and CDR2 FYNNEI. This CDR3 contains 19 residues. The V and J ends lost 6 bases and 0 bases, in that order; junction bases with no gene match: 12. CDR3 DNA sequence: TGTGCCAGCAGGAGGGTACTAGCGGGAGGGCCGGGCAGCACAGATACGCAGTATTTT. This sequence encodes CASRRVLAGGPGSTDTQYF. Complete variable domain (other parts from reference TRBV2 and TRBJ2-3): EPEVTQTPSHQVTQMGQEVILRCVPISNHLYFYWYRQILGQKVEFLVSFYNNEISEKSEIFDDQFSVERPDGSNFTLKIRSTKLEDSAMYFCASRRVLAGGPGSTDTQYFGPGTRLTVL.

The chain is built from TRBV7-6 and TRBJ2-7, with TRBD1 as a possible D gene (5 bases). V lost 4 bases to trimming and J lost 3 bases, with 7 bases between them. Germline CDR1 reads SGHVS; CDR2 reads FNYEAQ. The CDR3 spans 12 residues. The CDR3: CASSSTGYEQYF. The CDR3 DNA follows: TGTGCCAGCAGCTCAACAGGCTACGAGCAGTACTTC. The variable domain in full, with the rest retrieved from reference TRBV7-6 and TRBJ2-7, is GAGVSQSPRYKVTKRGQDVALRCDPISGHVSLYWYRQALGQGPEFLTYFNYEAQQDKSGLPNDRFSAERPEGSISTLTIQRTEQRDSAMYRCASSSTGYEQYFGPGTRLTVT.

In the case of this clonotype: At one end, the junction sequence differs from germline, possibly due to a read error. V usage is TRBV7-7 and J usage is TRBJ2-6, with TRBD2 matching over 13 bases. The CDR3 has 16 residues. Germline assignment: CDR1 SSHAT and CDR2 FNYEAQ (reference sequence). CDR3: CASSLLAGGGANVLTF. The CDR3 coding sequence is TGTGCTAGCAGCTTACTAGCGGGAGGGGGGGCCAACGTCCTGACTTTC.

Regarding this clonotype: This clone may be a read error of a much larger clone one base away. J is TRBJ1-1 and V is TRBV12-3 or TRBV12-4, with 7 bases that match TRBD1. After removal of 0 bases from V and 6 bases from J, the junction contained 10 bases not matched to a gene. This CDR3 has 16 amino acids. CDR3 sequence reads: CASSLAQGGLYAEAFF. The CDR3 coding sequence is TGTGCCAGCAGTTTAGCGCAAGGGGGCCTGTACGCTGAAGCTTTCTTT.

There are many counts of this clonotype. V usage is TRBV7-6 and J usage is TRBJ2-5, with D perhaps TRBD1 or TRBD2 (5 bases each). Germline loops: CDR1 SGHVS, CDR2 FNYEAQ. Trimming shortened V by 1 base and J by 5 bases, and 11 bases separated the two germline ends. The CDR3 is made up of 14 amino acids. The CDR3 sequence: CASSLDTGRETQYF. The CDR3 DNA sequence: TGTGCCAGCAGCTTAGATACGGGGCGGGAGACCCAGTACTTC. The full variable domain, its missing parts supplied by reference TRBV7-6 and TRBJ2-5, is GAGVSQSPRYKVTKRGQDVALRCDPISGHVSLYWYRQALGQGPEFLTYFNYEAQQDKSGLPNDRFSAERPEGSISTLTIQRTEQRDSAMYRCASSLDTGRETQYFGPGTRLLVL.

This clonotype was counted only a few times. The rearrangement joins TRBV18 to TRBJ2-1; D uncertain. The V and J ends lost 2 bases and 5 bases respectively, with 4 bases between them. Per the germline V gene, CDR1 is KGHSH and CDR2 is LQKENI. The CDR3 extends over 12 amino acids. The CDR3, as DNA: TGTGCCAGCTCACCAGGGAACAATGAGCAGTTCTTC. Residues: CASSPGNNEQFF. Complete variable domain (other parts from reference TRBV18 and TRBJ2-1): NAGVMQNPRHLVRRRGQEARLRCSPMKGHSHVYWYRQLPEEGLKFMVYLQKENIIDESGMPKERFSAEFPKEGPSILRIQQVVRGDSAAYFCASSPGNNEQFFGPGTRLTVL.

In this sample, this clonotype turned up many times. The gene calls are TRBV29-1 and TRBJ1-2, with TRBD1 as a possible D gene (5 bases). Trimming removed 7 bases from V and 2 bases from J, with 11 bases in between. This CDR3 is built from 12 residues. Germline V gives CDR1 SQVTM, CDR2 ANQGSEA. The DNA for the CDR3 is TGCAGCGCCCGGGACTTCAACTATGGCTACACCTTC. Amino acid sequence: CSARDFNYGYTF.

This chain joins TRBV27 and TRBJ2-1; 12 nucleotides match TRBD2. Losses at the gene ends were 5 bases for V and 7 bases for J; bases not matched to a gene: 9. Germline lookup yields CDR1 MNHEY and CDR2 SMNVEV (reference sequence). The CDR3 length is 16 residues. This CDR3 reads CASSRYLAGGPNEQFF. For the CDR3, the DNA is TGTGCCAGCAGTCGCTATCTAGCGGGAGGGCCTAATGAGCAGTTCTTC.

In this sample, this clonotype turned up many times. An end of the junction differs from the germline gene, which may be a read error. The CDR3 reads CAGSVMTHYEQYF. The CDR3 bases are TGTGCCGGCAGCGTAATGACCCACTACGAGCAGTACTTC. V usage is TRBV13 and J usage is TRBJ2-7; D not certain. The length of the CDR3 is 13 residues. CDR1 is PRHDT and CDR2 is FYEKMQ in the germline V gene (reference sequence). The whole variable domain, filled in from reference TRBV13 and TRBJ2-7, reads AAGVIQSPRHLIKEKRETATLKCYPIPRHDTVYWYQQGPGQDPQFLISFYEKMQSDKGSIPDRFSAQQFSDYHSELNMSSLELGDSALYFCAGSVMTHYEQYFGPGTRLTVT.

This clonotype has a count of ten or more. The chain employs TRBV9 and TRBJ2-3; TRBD2 aligns across 7 bases. The J segment lost 4 bases and the V segment lost 0 bases, leaving 2 bases of the junction unmatched. In germline, CDR1 is SGDLS, CDR2 YYNGEE. This CDR3 has 14 amino acids. This CDR3 reads CASSVAAGADTQYF. CDR3 DNA sequence: TGTGCCAGCAGCGTAGCTGCGGGAGCAGATACGCAGTATTTT.